This T cell receptor beta chain was recovered during a study of T cell responses to AZD1222 COVID-19 vaccine. Some clones are missing from TCRdb's copy, which holds only in-frame ones; the method was immunoSEQ multiplex PCR. The sample lists about 54,000 clones; around 84% were seen once. This clone is a singleton in its sample. This receptor was identified in an adult in good health. The specimen was peripheral blood, collected on day 0 of AZD1222 vaccination.

The DNA of the CDR3 is TGTGCCAGCAGCTCACCCCGGACCAAAGGGCTGTTTTTT. This sequence encodes CASSSPRTKGLFF. This chain joins TRBV7-9 and TRBJ2-2; no clear D. The CDR3 loop spans 13 amino acids. V was cut by 4 bases and J by 13 bases, with 16 bases left in between. In germline, CDR1 is SEHNR, CDR2 FQNEAQ (reference sequence).